This T cell receptor beta chain was retrieved from a study of CD8 T cells in ankylosing spondylitis. Study-level findings and limits: A TCR beta motif of roughly 8 highly homologous variants appeared characteristic of ankylosing spondylitis blood. Disease-linked clones reportedly concentrated significantly in matched ankylosing spondylitis synovial fluid.

This clonotype was seen repeatedly, ten times or more. Antigen unknown. Germline loops: CDR1 SGHTA, CDR2 FQGNSA. The CDR3 is 14 amino acids. Trimming shortened V by 10 bases and J by 3 bases, and 18 bases separated the two germline ends. A quantitative 5'-RACE method, one with molecular barcodes, was used to make TCR beta libraries. TCRdb called the 5' RACE reads again in MiXCR, with one record for every CDR3 protein. There are about 800,000 distinct CDR3 sequences in the sample; roughly 10% occur only once, and less than 0.65% lies in the top ten. Sequencing input: blood, either unsorted or a sorted T cell fraction (not recorded which). The chain employs TRBV7-2 and TRBJ1-2, with D uncertain. The TCR was taken from a male donor with ankylosing spondylitis. The CDR3 here is CAIYRAPLHYGYTF. CDR3 sequence (DNA): TGTGCCATCTACCGGGCTCCGCTTCACTATGGCTACACCTTC.